This record concerns one T cell receptor beta chain sequence. TCRdb re-derived calls from the RT-PCR reads in MiXCR, one entry per CDR3 protein. The profile shows 800,000 to 1,000,000 distinct CDR3 sequences, 21% of them singletons. V gave up 4 bases and J gave up 4 bases, with 8 bases separating them. The CDR3 has 13 amino acids. Germline lookup yields CDR1 DFQATT and CDR2 SNEGSKA (reference sequence). The sample comes from a study of response to subunit inactivated influenza vaccine. This chain joins TRBV20-1 and TRBJ2-6; no definite D call. The material sequenced was PBMCs from blood, taken roughly 5 days after vaccination. The origin of this receptor is a man aged 50-60 years who received an inactivated influenza vaccine. CDR3 protein: CSATAGGANVLTF. CDR3 nucleotides: TGCAGTGCTACCGCCGGCGGGGCCAACGTCCTGACTTTC.